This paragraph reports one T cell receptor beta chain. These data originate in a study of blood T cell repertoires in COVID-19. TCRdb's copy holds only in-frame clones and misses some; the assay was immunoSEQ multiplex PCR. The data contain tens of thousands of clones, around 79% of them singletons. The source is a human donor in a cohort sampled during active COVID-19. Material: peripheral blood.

Here the CDR3 reads CATGGYEQYF. In DNA, the CDR3 is TGTGCGACCGGGGGCTACGAGCAGTACTTC. The chain joins TRBV2 to TRBJ2-7; TRBD2 is a possible D gene (6 bases). Germline lookup yields CDR1 SNHLY and CDR2 FYNNEI. This CDR3 is 10 amino acids long.